These 2 T cell receptor beta chains originate from one sample sequenced in a study of blood T cells in healthy people across ages (dated by TCRdb to the mid-2010s). Library construction relied on 5' RACE. The listed sequencing device is Illumina HiSeq 2500. The second PCR ran for about 7 to 11 cycles and used a J-beta primer mix along with a sample-barcoded 5' primer. TCRdb reanalyzed the raw reads on its own, using fastp at Q25 for trimming and MiXCR for clone calling, and kept in-frame beta chains. Every CDR3 protein is listed once, alongside the most common genes and DNA of its rows. The table for this sample lists more than 650,000 distinct CDR3 sequences; around 25% of them were counted only once. The top ten clonotypes cover under 3% of the sample. These data are also associated with another study on T cells of mothers and their children.

Sequencing was done on a sample of blood. These receptors were obtained from a boy between 10 and 17 years old in good health.

This clonotype was observed a handful of times. The chain combines TRBV10-3 with TRBJ1-4; TRBD1 is a possible D gene (6 bases). This CDR3 has 15 residues. V lost 8 bases to trimming and J lost 5 bases, with 18 bases between them. Germline lookup yields CDR1 ENHRY and CDR2 SYGVKD. The CDR3 region is CAISRESGGNEKLFF. The CDR3 nucleotides read TGTGCCATCTCTCGAGAGTCGGGGGGCAATGAAAAACTGTTTTTT.

The chain employs TRBV2 and TRBJ2-1; no clear D gene. Germline-derived CDR1 and CDR2 are SNHLY and FYNNEI. With 5 bases removed from V and 0 bases from J, the gap between germline ends came to 8 bases. The CDR3 consists of 14 residues. CDR3 region: CASSSVGSYNEQFF. CDR3 DNA sequence: TGTGCCAGCAGTTCGGTGGGCTCCTACAATGAGCAGTTCTTC.